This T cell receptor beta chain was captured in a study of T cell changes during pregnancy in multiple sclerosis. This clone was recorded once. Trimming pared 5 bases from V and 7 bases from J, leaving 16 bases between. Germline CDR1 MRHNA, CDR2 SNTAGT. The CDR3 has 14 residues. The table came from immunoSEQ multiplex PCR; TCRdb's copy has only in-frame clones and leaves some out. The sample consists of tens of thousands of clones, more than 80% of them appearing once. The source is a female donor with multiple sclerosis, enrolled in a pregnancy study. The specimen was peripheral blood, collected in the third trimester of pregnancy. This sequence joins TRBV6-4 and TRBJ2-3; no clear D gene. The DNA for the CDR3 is TGTGCCAGCAGTCCAGAGTCGACACCTCATACGCAGTATTTT. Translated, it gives CASSPESTPHTQYF.